These T cell receptor beta chains were read from a single sample in a study of cytotoxic CD8 clonotypes in ibrutinib-treated CLL. Clones were sequenced by immunoSEQ multiplex PCR, and TCRdb holds only the in-frame ones, with some missing. This table has over 110,000 clones, less than 95% appearing once. The sample consisted of PBMCs, taken after 12 months of ibrutinib treatment. These receptors came from a human donor with chronic lymphocytic leukemia. CDR3s include the opening cysteine and the closing phenylalanine or tryptophan. The D gene is left open where the match is weak. Part of the rows lack a size; the others show once, few, many or a class for expanded clones.

J | V | D | size | DNA | CDR3
TRBJ2-7 | TRBV2 | TRBD2 | . | TGTGCCAGCAGCGAAGGACTAGCGGGAGCCTACGAGCAGTACTTC | CASSEGLAGAYEQYF
TRBJ1-4 | TRBV9 | . | . | TGTGCCAGCAACTTGGCGGGGGGCGTTGAAAAACTGTTTTTT | CASNLAGGVEKLFF
TRBJ1-5 | TRBV4-2 | . | . | TGTGCCAGCAGCCAAGAAACAGTTAGCAATCAGCCCCAGCATTTT | CASSQETVSNQPQHF
TRBJ1-5 | TRBV5-8 | . | once | TGTGCCACCACAGAAGGGGCCAGCAATCAGCCCCAGCATTTT | CATTEGASNQPQHF
TRBJ1-2 | TRBV5-1 | . | . | TGCGCCAGCAGCTTGGAGCCAGCTAGATATGGCTACACCTTC | CASSLEPARYGYTF
TRBJ2-3 | TRBV7-2 | TRBD1 | . | TGTGCCAGCAGCCATGACAGGGCCTCAGTGACAGATACGCAGTATTTT | CASSHDRASVTDTQYF
TRBJ2-7 | TRBV6-5 | TRBD1 | . | TGTGCCAGCAGCGCCGGGACAGGGATCAACGAGCAGTACTTC | CASSAGTGINEQYF
TRBJ1-5 | TRBV28 | . | . | TGTGCCAGCAGTTTAGGTCAGGACAGCAATCAGCCCCAGCATTTT | CASSLGQDSNQPQHF
TRBJ1-2 | TRBV6-6 | . | . | TGTGCCAGCAGTCTTACAGCATATGGCTACACCTTC | CASSLTAYGYTF
TRBJ2-1 | TRBV4-1 | TRBD2 | . | TGCGCCAGCAGCCAAGATGAATCGGGGAGGGGCTACAATGAGCAGTTCTTC | CASSQDESGRGYNEQFF
TRBJ2-1 | TRBV30 | . | . | TGTGCCTGGATGGGGCAGGGGGGGAATGCCTATGAGCAGTTCTTC | CAWMGQGGNAYEQFF
TRBJ2-1 | TRBV18 | TRBD2 | . | TGTGCCAGCTCACGGCTAGCGGGGTACAATGAGCAGTTCTTC | CASSRLAGYNEQFF
TRBJ2-7 | TRBV5-6 | . | . | TGTGCCAGCAGAGCGGGCGTGGGTTGGAACGAGCAGTACTTC | CASRAGVGWNEQYF
TRBJ1-1 | TRBV28 | TRBD1 | . | TGTGCCAGCGGCGGACAGGCGAACACTGAAGCTTTCTTT | CASGGQANTEAFF
TRBJ2-1 | TRBV16 | . | . | TGTGCCAGAATACCCCTAGGGGAAAACAATGAGCAGTTCTTC | CARIPLGENNEQFF
TRBJ1-5 | TRBV10-3 | . | . | TGTGCCACCGTTGAGGGAGGCAATCAGCCCCAGCATTTT | CATVEGGNQPQHF
TRBJ2-3 | TRBV2 | . | few | TGTGCCGAATCTGGACAGGATACGCAGTATTTT | CAESGQDTQYF
TRBJ2-7 | TRBV5-1 | TRBD2 | . | TGCGCCAGCAGCTTGGGACTAGCGGAAAACGAGCAGTACTTC | CASSLGLAENEQYF
TRBJ2-1 | TRBV15 | TRBD2 | . | TGTGCCACCAGCAGAGATCGGGGACTAGCGGGAGGCCCCTACAATGAGCAGTTCTTC | CATSRDRGLAGGPYNEQFF
TRBJ2-3 | TRBV19 | . | once | TGTGCCAGTAGTCCAGGGGACAGCACAGATACGCAGTATTTT | CASSPGDSTDTQYF
TRBJ1-2 | TRBV28 | TRBD1 | . | TGTGCCAGCAGTCTCGCGGGACAGCCTTATGGTGGCTACACCTTC | CASSLAGQPYGGYTF
TRBJ1-1 | TRBV28 | . | . | TGTGCCAGCAGTTATCCACGGGACGGCCCTCTGAACACTGAAGCTTTCTTT | CASSYPRDGPLNTEAFF
TRBJ2-1 | TRBV7-3 | . | . | TGTGCCAGCAGCGTAGCGGCCTACAATGAGCAGTTCTTC | CASSVAAYNEQFF
TRBJ2-2 | TRBV7-9 | . | . | TGTGCCAGCAGCTTTGCGGGGACCCACGGGGAGCTGTTTTTT | CASSFAGTHGELFF
TRBJ2-3 | TRBV30 | . | . | TGTGCCTGGAGTGTAGCGACCAGCACAGATACGCAGTATTTT | CAWSVATSTDTQYF
TRBJ2-5 | TRBV19 | TRBD1 | . | TGTGCCAGTAGTCTCAATCGACAGGGCGTGGAGACCCAGTACTTC | CASSLNRQGVETQYF